The T cell receptor beta chain described here comes from a study of T cells after yellow fever vaccination. 5'RACE template switching added a universal primer site and UMIs to TCR cDNA. MiXCR, run by TCRdb on the 5' RACE reads, gives a single entry per CDR3 protein. Of around 500,000 distinct CDR3 sequences in the sample, 21% were seen once. The V and J ends lost 4 bases and 0 bases respectively, with 8 bases between them. Germline V CDR1 and CDR2: SGHRS, YFSETQ. CDR3 length: 14 residues. This clonotype was recorded many times. The sequencing here drew on PBMCs, taken more than 20 days after the first yellow fever vaccination. The chain recombines TRBV5-1 with TRBJ2-1; D not resolved. This clonotype originated in a man aged 18 to 35 who received the YFV17D yellow fever vaccine. The CDR3 coding sequence is TGCGCCAGCAGCGGTAGGAGCTCCTACAATGAGCAGTTCTTC. Translated: CASSGRSSYNEQFF.